One sample yielded the 3 T cell receptor beta chains listed below, sequenced in a study of patients and donors after allogeneic stem cell transplantation. MiXCR, applied by TCRdb to the RT-PCR reads, yields one record per CDR3 protein. The sample gives some 230,000 distinct CDR3 sequences, roughly 15% of which show up once; roughly 12% is in the top ten. Sequencing input: blood, either unsorted or a sorted T cell fraction (not recorded which). The receptors stem from a human donor who was either an allogeneic HSCT recipient or a stem cell or donor lymphocyte infusion donor (not recorded which). It is not recorded whose cells these are; they may come from a transplant donor.

The chain couples TRBV5-1 to TRBJ1-2; D is unclear. V lost 0 bases and J 5 bases, leaving 11 bases between the germline ends. This CDR3 is 14 amino acids long. CDR1 and CDR2 (germline): SGHRS, YFSETQ. The CDR3 region is CASSLEGNPYGYTF. The CDR3 DNA is TGCGCCAGCAGCTTGGAAGGGAACCCTTATGGCTACACCTTC.

This clonotype was seen repeatedly, ten times or more. This chain connects TRBV5-1 to TRBJ2-2; 9 bases are a match to TRBD1. V lost 1 base to trimming and J lost 4 bases; unmatched junction nucleotides: 2. There are 15 residues in the CDR3. Germline V gene data show CDR1 as SGHRS and CDR2 as YFSETQ. CDR3 DNA sequence: TGCGCCAGCAGCTTGACAGGGGGCATCACCGGGGAGCTGTTTTTT. This encodes CASSLTGGITGELFF.

This clonotype was detected a few times. The chain combines TRBV11-2 with TRBJ2-7; TRBD1 agrees at 10 bases. The junction had 9 bases not matched to a gene; V was cut back by 6 bases and J by 4 bases. The V gene's germline CDR1 is SGHAT and CDR2 FQNNGV. The CDR3 has 15 amino acids. The CDR3 nucleotides read TGTGCCAGCAGGCCACCCGGGACAGGGGTATACGAGCAGTACTTC. It codes for CASRPPGTGVYEQYF.